In its sample, the clone carrying this T cell receptor beta chain was seen once. The antigen is not known. Libraries were prepared by immunoSEQ multiplex PCR; TCRdb keeps only in-frame clonotypes and omits some of them. The data show roughly 680,000 clones, approximately 77% seen once. These data originate in a study of shared clonotypes between healthy human individuals. The healthy adult donors were HIV-negative and reported no recent acute infections or vaccinations. CDR1 is SGHTS, CDR2 YDEGEE, per germline. J was trimmed by 4 bases and V by 4 bases; bases with no gene match: 2. The CDR3 runs 15 residues. Study-wide findings and caveats: Incompleteness in sorted-subset sequencing, despite large depth, was shown by rarefaction. With a handful of donors compared, about 5.2% of naive CD4 clonotypes were shared. Naive subsets tended to show greater estimated richness than memory subsets.

The chain employs TRBV5-8 and TRBJ2-1, with 13 bases fitting TRBD2. The material sequenced was memory CD4+ T cells sorted from blood. Subset indicated: CD45RA-negative fraction. The receptor's source is a woman in her thirties in good health. CDR3 sequence reads: CASSVGLAGYNEQFF. The CDR3 nucleotides are TGTGCCAGCAGCGTGGGACTAGCGGGATACAATGAGCAGTTCTTC. The whole variable domain, filled in from reference TRBV5-8 and TRBJ2-1, reads EAGVTQSPTHLIKTRGQQATLRCSPISGHTSVYWYQQALGLGLQFLLWYDEGEERNRGNFPPRFSGRQFPNYSSELNVNALELEDSALYLCASSVGLAGYNEQFFGPGTRLTVL.